This entry is about one TCR beta chain. The source of the sample is a study of shared clonotypes between healthy human individuals. CDR1 MNHNS and CDR2 SASEGT come from the germline V gene. This CDR3 comprises 15 residues. With V trimmed by 4 bases and J by 4 bases, 3 bases remained unmatched. How the authors handled the data: ImmunoSEQ output lacked quality scores and full-length reads, limiting matched filtering. Assay used: immunoSEQ multiplex PCR; TCRdb lists only in-frame clones, some missing. That table furnishes V, J and clone size, whereas the DNA furnished D and trimming. The table records some 2.4 million clones, over 85% of them present only once.

This clonotype was sampled from a man younger than 35 in good health. Some clones in this sample may be carry-over from other donors' samples. The V and J genes are TRBV6-1 and TRBJ2-1; 11 bases are shared with TRBD2. Sequencing used naive CD4+ T cells from PBMCs. Indicated subset: CD45RA+ positively selected. CDR3 loop: CASSGGLADYNEQFF. CDR3 sequence (DNA): TGTGCCAGCAGTGGGGGACTAGCGGATTACAATGAGCAGTTCTTC.